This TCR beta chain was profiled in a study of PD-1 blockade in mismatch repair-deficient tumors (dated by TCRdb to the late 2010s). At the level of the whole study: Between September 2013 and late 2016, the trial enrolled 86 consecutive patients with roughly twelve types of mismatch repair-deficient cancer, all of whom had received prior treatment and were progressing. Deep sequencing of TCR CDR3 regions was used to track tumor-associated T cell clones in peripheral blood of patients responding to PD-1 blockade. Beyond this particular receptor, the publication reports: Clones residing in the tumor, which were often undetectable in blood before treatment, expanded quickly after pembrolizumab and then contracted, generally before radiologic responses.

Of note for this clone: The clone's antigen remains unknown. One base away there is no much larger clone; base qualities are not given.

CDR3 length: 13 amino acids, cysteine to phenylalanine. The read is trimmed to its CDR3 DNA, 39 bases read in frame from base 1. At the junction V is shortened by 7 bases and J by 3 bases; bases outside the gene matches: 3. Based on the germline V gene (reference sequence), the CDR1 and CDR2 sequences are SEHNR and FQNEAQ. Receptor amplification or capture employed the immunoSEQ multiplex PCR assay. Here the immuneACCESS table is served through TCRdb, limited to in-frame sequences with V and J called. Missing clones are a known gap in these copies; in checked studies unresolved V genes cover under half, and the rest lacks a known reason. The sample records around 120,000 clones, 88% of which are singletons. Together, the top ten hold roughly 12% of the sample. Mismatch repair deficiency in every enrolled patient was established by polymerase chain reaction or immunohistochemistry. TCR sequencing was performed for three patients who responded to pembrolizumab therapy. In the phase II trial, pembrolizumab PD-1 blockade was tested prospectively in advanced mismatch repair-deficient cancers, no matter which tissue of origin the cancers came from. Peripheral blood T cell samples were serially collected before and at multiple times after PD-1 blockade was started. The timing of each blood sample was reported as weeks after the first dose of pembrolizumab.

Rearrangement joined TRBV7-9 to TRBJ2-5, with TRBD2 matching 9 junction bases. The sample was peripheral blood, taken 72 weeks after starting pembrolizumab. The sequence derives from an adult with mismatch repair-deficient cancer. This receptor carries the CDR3 CASIRLAEETQYF. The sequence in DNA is TGTGCCAGCATTAGACTAGCGGAAGAGACCCAGTACTTC.